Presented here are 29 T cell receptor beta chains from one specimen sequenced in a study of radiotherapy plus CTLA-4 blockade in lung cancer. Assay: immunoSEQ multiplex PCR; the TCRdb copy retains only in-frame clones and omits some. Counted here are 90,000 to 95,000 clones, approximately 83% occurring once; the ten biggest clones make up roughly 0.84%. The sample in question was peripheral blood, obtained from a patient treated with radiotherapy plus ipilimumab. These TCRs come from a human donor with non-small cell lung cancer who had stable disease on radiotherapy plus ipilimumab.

In DNA form, the CDR3 reads TGTGCCAGCAGTGGAGGCAACTCTGGAAACACCATATATTTT. Its translation is CASSGGNSGNTIYF. This sequence joins TRBV25-1 and TRBJ1-3; D ambiguous. Germline CDR1 is MGHDK and CDR2 is SYGVNS. V lost 4 bases and J 0 bases, leaving 7 bases between the germline ends. CDR3 length: 14 residues.

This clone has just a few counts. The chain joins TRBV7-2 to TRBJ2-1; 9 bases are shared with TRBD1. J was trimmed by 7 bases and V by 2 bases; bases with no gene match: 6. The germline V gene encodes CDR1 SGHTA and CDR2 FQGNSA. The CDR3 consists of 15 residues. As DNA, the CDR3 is TGTGCCAGCAGCTTATTGGGACAGGGTTTTAATGAGCAGTTCTTC. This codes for CASSLLGQGFNEQFF.

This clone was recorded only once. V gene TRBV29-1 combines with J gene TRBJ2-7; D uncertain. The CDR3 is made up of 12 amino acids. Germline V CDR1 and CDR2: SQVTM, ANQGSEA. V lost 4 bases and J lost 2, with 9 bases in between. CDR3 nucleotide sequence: TGCAGCGTTGGATACGGTACCTACGAGCAGTACTTC. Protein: CSVGYGTYEQYF.

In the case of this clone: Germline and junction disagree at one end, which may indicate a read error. CDR3 DNA: TGTGCTAGCAGCTTGGAGGACAGGGGAGCCTACAATGAGCAGTTCTTC. Protein product: CASSLEDRGAYNEQFF. The chain couples TRBV7-7 to TRBJ2-1; 9 bases are a match to TRBD1. This CDR3 spans 16 amino acids. Germline V gene data show CDR1 as SSHAT and CDR2 as FNYEAQ (reference sequence).

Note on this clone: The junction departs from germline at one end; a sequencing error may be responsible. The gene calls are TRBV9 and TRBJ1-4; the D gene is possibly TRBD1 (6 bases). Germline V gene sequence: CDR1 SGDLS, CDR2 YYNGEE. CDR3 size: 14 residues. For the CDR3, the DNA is TGTGCCAGCAGCGCGGGGGCGGCTAACGAAAAACTGTTTTTT. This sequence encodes CASSAGAANEKLFF.

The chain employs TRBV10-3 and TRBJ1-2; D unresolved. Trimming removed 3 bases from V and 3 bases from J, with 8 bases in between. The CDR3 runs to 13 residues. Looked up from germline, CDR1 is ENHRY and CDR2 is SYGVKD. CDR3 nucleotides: TGTGCCATCAGTGACGGAGGACACTATGGCTACACCTTC. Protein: CAISDGGHYGYTF.

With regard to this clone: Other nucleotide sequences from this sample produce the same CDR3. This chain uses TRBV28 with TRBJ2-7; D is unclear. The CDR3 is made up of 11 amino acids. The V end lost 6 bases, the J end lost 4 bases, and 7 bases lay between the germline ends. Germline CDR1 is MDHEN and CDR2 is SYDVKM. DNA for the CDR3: TGTGCCAGCAGCTCTCTTTACGAGCAGTACTTC. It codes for CASSSLYEQYF.

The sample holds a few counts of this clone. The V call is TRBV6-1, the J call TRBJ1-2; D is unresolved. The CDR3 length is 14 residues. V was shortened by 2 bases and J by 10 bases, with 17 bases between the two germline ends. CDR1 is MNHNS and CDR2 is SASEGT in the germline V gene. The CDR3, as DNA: TGTGCCAGCAGTGAAAGAGGCGGCAGGACGATCTACACCTTC. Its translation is CASSERGGRTIYTF.

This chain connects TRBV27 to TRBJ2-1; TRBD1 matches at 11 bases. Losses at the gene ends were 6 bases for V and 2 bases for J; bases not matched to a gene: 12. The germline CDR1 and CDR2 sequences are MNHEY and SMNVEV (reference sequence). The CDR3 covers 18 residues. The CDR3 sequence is CASRDPRGTGGTYNEQFF. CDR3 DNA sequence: TGTGCCAGCAGAGACCCCCGTGGGACAGGGGGAACCTACAATGAGCAGTTCTTC.

CDR3 DNA: TGTGCCAGCAGCCGCGGGGGCCCTACAGATACGCAGTATTTT. Its translation is CASSRGGPTDTQYF. The gene calls are TRBV7-2 and TRBJ2-3; tentatively, D is TRBD2 (7 bases). CDR3 length: 14 residues. Germline V gene data show CDR1 as SGHTA and CDR2 as FQGNSA. V was shortened by 5 bases and J by 3 bases, with 12 bases between the two germline ends.

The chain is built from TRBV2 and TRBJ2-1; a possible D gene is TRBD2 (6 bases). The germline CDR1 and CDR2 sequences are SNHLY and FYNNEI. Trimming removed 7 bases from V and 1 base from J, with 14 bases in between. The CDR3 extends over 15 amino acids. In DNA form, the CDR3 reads TGTGCCAGCACCTCGAGGGCGGGGTCCTACAATGAGCAGTTCTTC. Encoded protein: CASTSRAGSYNEQFF.

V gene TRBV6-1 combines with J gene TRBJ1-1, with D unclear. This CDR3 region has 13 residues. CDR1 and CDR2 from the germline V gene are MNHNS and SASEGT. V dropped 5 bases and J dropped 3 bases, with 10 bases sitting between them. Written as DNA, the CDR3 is TGTGCCAGCAGTCGGTACGGGGACACTGAAGCTTTCTTT. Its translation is CASSRYGDTEAFF.

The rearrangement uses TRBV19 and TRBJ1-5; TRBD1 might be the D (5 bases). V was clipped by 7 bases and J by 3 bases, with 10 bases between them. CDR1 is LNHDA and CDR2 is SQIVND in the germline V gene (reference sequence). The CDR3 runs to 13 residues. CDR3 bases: TGTGCCAGTAATGAACAGGTCAATCAGCCCCAGCATTTT. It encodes CASNEQVNQPQHF.

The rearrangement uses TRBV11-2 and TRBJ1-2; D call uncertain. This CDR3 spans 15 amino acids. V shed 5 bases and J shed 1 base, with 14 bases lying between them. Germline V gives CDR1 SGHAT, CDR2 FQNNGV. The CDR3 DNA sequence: TGTGCCAGCAGCCCACTCCGGACGAGTAACTATGGCTACACCTTC. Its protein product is CASSPLRTSNYGYTF. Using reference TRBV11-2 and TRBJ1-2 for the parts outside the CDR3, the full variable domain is EAGVAQSPRYKIIEKRQSVAFWCNPISGHATLYWYQQILGQGPKLLIQFQNNGVVDDSQLPKDRFSAERLKGVDSTLKIQPAKLEDSAVYLCASSPLRTSNYGYTFGSGTRLTVV.

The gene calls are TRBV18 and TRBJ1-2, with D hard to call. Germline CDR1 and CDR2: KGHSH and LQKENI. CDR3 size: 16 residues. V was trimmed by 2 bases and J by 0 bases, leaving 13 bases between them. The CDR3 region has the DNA TGTGCCAGCTCACCAGGGCAGCAGTTACCTAACTATGGCTACACCTTC. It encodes CASSPGQQLPNYGYTF.

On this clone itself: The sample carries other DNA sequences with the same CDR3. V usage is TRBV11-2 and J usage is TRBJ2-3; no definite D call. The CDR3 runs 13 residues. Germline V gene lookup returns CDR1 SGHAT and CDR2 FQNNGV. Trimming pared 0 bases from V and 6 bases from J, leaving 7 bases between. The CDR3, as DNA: TGTGCCAGCAGCTTAGATCGTATGGATACGCAGTATTTT. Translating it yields CASSLDRMDTQYF.

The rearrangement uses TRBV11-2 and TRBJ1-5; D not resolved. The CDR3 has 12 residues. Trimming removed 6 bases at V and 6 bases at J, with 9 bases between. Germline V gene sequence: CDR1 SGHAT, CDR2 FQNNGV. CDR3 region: CASSKALQPQHF. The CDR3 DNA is TGTGCCAGCAGTAAAGCCCTTCAGCCCCAGCATTTT. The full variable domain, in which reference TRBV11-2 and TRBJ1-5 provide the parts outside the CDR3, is EAGVAQSPRYKIIEKRQSVAFWCNPISGHATLYWYQQILGQGPKLLIQFQNNGVVDDSQLPKDRFSAERLKGVDSTLKIQPAKLEDSAVYLCASSKALQPQHFGDGTRLSIL.

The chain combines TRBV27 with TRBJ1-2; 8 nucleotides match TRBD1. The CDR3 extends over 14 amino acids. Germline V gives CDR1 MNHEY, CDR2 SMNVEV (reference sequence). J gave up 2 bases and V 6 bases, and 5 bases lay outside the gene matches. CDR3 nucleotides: TGTGCCAGCAGCCTCAGGGGGCCCAACTATGGCTACACCTTC. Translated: CASSLRGPNYGYTF.

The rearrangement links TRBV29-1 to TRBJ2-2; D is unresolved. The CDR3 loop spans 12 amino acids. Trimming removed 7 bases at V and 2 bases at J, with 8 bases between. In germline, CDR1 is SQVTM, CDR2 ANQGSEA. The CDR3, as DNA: TGCAGCGGGACGGCAAACACCGGGGAGCTGTTTTTT. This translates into CSGTANTGELFF.

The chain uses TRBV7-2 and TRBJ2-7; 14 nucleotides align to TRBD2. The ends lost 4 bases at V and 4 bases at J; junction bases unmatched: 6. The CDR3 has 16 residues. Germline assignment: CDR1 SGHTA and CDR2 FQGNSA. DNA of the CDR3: TGTGCCAGCAGCTCCCAGAGGACTAGCGGGGGGTACGAGCAGTACTTC. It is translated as CASSSQRTSGGYEQYF.

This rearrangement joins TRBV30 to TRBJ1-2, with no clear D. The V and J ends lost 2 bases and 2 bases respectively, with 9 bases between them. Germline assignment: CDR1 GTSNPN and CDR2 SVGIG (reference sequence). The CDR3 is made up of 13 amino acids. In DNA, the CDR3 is TGTGCCTGGAGTACGGGCGGCAACTATGGCTACACCTTC. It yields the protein CAWSTGGNYGYTF.

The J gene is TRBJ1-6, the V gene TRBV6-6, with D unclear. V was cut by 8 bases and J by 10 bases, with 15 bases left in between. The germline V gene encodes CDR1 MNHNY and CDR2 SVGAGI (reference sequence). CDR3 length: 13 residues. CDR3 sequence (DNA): TGTGCCAGCTCCGTCGACTTATCATCACCCCTCCACTTT. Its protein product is CASSVDLSSPLHF.

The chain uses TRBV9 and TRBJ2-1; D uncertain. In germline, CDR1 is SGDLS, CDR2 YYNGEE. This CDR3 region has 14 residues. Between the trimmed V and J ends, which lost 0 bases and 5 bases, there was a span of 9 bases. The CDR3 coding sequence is TGTGCCAGCAGCGTAGGCTCTGGAAACAATGAGCAGTTCTTC. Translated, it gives CASSVGSGNNEQFF.

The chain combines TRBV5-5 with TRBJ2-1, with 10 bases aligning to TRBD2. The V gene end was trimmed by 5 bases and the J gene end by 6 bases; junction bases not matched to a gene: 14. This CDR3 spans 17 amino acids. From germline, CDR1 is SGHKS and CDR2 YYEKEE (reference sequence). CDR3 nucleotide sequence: TGTGCCAGCAGTCGACTAGCGGGCGGCTCCGCGGGCAATGAGCAGTTCTTC. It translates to CASSRLAGGSAGNEQFF.

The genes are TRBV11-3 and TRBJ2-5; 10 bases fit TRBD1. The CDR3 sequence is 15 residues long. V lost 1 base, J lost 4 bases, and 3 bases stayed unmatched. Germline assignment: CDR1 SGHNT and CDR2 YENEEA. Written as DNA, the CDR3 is TGTGCCAGCAGCTTAGGGACAGGGGGTATAGAGACCCAGTACTTC. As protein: CASSLGTGGIETQYF.

The DNA of the CDR3 is TGCGCCAGCAGCTCCGATATAACAGGGGGCGATAGGGATGAGCAGTTCTTC. Encoded protein: CASSSDITGGDRDEQFF. This chain uses TRBV5-1 with TRBJ2-1; 9 bases align to TRBD1. Trimming took 3 bases from V and 8 from J; bases not matched to a gene: 15. The germline CDR1 and CDR2 sequences are SGHRS and YFSETQ. CDR3 length: 17 residues.

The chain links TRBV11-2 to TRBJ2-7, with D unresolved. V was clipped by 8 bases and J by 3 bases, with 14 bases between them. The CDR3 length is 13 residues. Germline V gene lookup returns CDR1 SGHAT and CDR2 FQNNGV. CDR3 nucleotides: TGTGCCAGCGGCCCCCGAGGAGACTACGAGCAGTACTTC. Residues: CASGPRGDYEQYF.

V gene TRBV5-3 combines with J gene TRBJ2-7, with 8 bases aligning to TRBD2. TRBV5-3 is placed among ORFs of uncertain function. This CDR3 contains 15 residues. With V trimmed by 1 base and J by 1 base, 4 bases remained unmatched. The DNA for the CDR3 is TGTGCCAGAAGCTTGCCCGGGAGGGGGTCCTACGAGCAGTACTTC. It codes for CARSLPGRGSYEQYF.

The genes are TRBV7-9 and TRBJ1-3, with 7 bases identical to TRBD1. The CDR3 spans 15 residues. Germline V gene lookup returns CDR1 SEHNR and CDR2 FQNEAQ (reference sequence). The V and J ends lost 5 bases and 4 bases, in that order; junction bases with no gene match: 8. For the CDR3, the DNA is TGTGCCAGCAGCCGCGACAGGGCCTTCGGAAACACCATATATTTT. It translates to CASSRDRAFGNTIYF.